This T cell receptor beta chain originates from a study of shared clonotypes between healthy human individuals. TCRdb's table, derived via immunoSEQ multiplex PCR, lists solely in-frame clones and lacks some. The sample holds about 1,900,000 clones, 85% to 95% seen once. Naive CD8 cells lacked CD45RO and underwent positive selection for CCR7, leaving out terminally differentiated effector memory CD45RA+ cells. The material sequenced was naive CD8+ T cells sorted from blood. This receptor was identified in a man aged 18 to 30 in good health.

This CDR3 reads CASSFSVVSETQYF. As DNA, the CDR3 is TGTGCCAGCAGTTTTTCGGTGGTGTCGGAGACCCAGTACTTC. The V call is TRBV6-5, the J call TRBJ2-5; D is ambiguous. Trimming pared 4 bases from V and 5 bases from J, leaving 14 bases between. The CDR3 has 14 amino acids. Germline V CDR1 and CDR2: MNHEY, SVGAGI.